Listed below are T cell receptor beta chains from one sample, sequenced in a study of OX40 agonist ivuxolimab in advanced cancers. Using immunoSEQ multiplex PCR, the repertoire was profiled, and TCRdb retains in-frame clones only, with some absent. The table has roughly 70,000 clones, about 85% seen once. The source was CD4+ or CD8+ T cells sorted from blood, collected in a trial of the OX40 agonist ivuxolimab. All receptors come from an adult with an advanced solid tumor such as melanoma, head and neck, liver or kidney cancer. Both conserved end residues are part of each CDR3. D genes are given only for firm matches. Not all rows give a size; the values are once, few, many and, for expanded clones, a class.

J gene: TRBJ2-7
clone size: few
D gene: TRBD1
V gene: TRBV5-4
CDR3 DNA: TGTGCCAGCAGCTCTTGGACAGGTGGGGCTCCGCAGTACTTC
CDR3 protein: CASSSWTGGAPQYF

J gene: TRBJ1-5
clone size: NA
D gene: NA
V gene: TRBV5-6
CDR3 DNA: TGTGCCAGCAGCTTGCGAGTTACCCAAAATCAGCCCCAGCATTTT
CDR3 protein: CASSLRVTQNQPQHF

J gene: TRBJ2-7
clone size: NA
D gene: NA
V gene: TRBV6-6
CDR3 DNA: TGTGCCAGCAGTTACTCGTCATACGAGCAGTACTTC
CDR3 protein: CASSYSSYEQYF

J gene: TRBJ2-1
clone size: NA
D gene: NA
V gene: TRBV9
CDR3 DNA: TGTGCCAGCAGCCGACGAGGGGAGGCTGAGCAGTTCTTC
CDR3 protein: CASSRRGEAEQFF

J gene: TRBJ1-5
clone size: NA
D gene: NA
V gene: TRBV2
CDR3 DNA: TGTGCCAGCAGTGAACAGGCCTTGGGTGGCCAGCATTTT
CDR3 protein: CASSEQALGGQHF

J gene: TRBJ1-4
clone size: NA
D gene: NA
V gene: TRBV28
CDR3 DNA: TGTGCCAGCAGTTTTCCCGGGGCTGGTGAAAAACTGTTTTTT
CDR3 protein: CASSFPGAGEKLFF

J gene: TRBJ2-1
clone size: NA
D gene: NA
V gene: TRBV4-2
CDR3 DNA: TGTGCCAGCAGCCAAGATTCCGGAGGTACCTACAATGAGCAGTTCTTC
CDR3 protein: CASSQDSGGTYNEQFF

J gene: TRBJ2-1
clone size: NA
D gene: NA
V gene: TRBV4-2
CDR3 DNA: TGTGCCAGCACGCAACACGTGGACAATGAGCAGTTCTTC
CDR3 protein: CASTQHVDNEQFF

J gene: TRBJ1-4
clone size: once
D gene: TRBD1
V gene: TRBV2
CDR3 DNA: TGTGCCAGCAGTCCGGGACAGGGGAGAGAAAAACTGTTTTTT
CDR3 protein: CASSPGQGREKLFF

J gene: TRBJ2-7
clone size: NA
D gene: TRBD1
V gene: TRBV2
CDR3 DNA: TGTGCCAGCTCACCGGGACAGGATCCCTACGAGCAGTACTTC
CDR3 protein: CASSPGQDPYEQYF

J gene: TRBJ2-5
clone size: NA
D gene: NA
V gene: TRBV6-6
CDR3 DNA: TGTGCCAGCGCGGGGACGGGGACAGAGATACAAGAGACCCAGTACTTC
CDR3 protein: CASAGTGTEIQETQYF

J gene: TRBJ2-3
clone size: NA
D gene: NA
V gene: TRBV2
CDR3 DNA: TGTGCCAGCAAGACTAGAGGCGCAGATACGCAGTATTTT
CDR3 protein: CASKTRGADTQYF

J gene: TRBJ2-7
clone size: NA
D gene: TRBD2
V gene: TRBV5-1
CDR3 DNA: TGCGCCAGCAGCGCGGGACTAGCGGGCTCAAACTCCTACGAGCAGTACTTC
CDR3 protein: CASSAGLAGSNSYEQYF

J gene: TRBJ1-2
clone size: few
D gene: NA
V gene: TRBV5-4
CDR3 DNA: TGTGCCAGCAGCTCGGACTGGGGCGTCTATGGCTACACCTTC
CDR3 protein: CASSSDWGVYGYTF

J gene: TRBJ2-3
clone size: NA
D gene: NA
V gene: TRBV6-5
CDR3 DNA: TGTGCCAGCAGAACCATGGAGCAGGATACGCAGTATTTT
CDR3 protein: CASRTMEQDTQYF

J gene: TRBJ2-7
clone size: NA
D gene: NA
V gene: TRBV21-1
CDR3 DNA: TGTGCCAGCAGCATGTCCGGCCAGGGTAGGAACGAGCAGTACTTC
CDR3 protein: CASSMSGQGRNEQYF

J gene: TRBJ1-1
clone size: few
D gene: NA
V gene: TRBV18
CDR3 DNA: TGTGCCAGCTCACCGGGGCCGAGTGGGACTGAAGCTTTCTTT
CDR3 protein: CASSPGPSGTEAFF

J gene: TRBJ1-6
clone size: NA
D gene: TRBD1
V gene: TRBV30
CDR3 DNA: TGTGCCTGGAGGGGCAGGGGGCTAGGGCCCCTCCACTTT
CDR3 protein: CAWRGRGLGPLHF

J gene: TRBJ1-1
clone size: few
D gene: NA
V gene: TRBV7-3
CDR3 DNA: TGTGCCAGCAGCTTAAGGGGAGGCAGGAGCACTGAAGCTTTCTTT
CDR3 protein: CASSLRGGRSTEAFF

J gene: TRBJ1-5
clone size: NA
D gene: TRBD1
V gene: TRBV19
CDR3 DNA: TGTGCCAGTAGTACCGGACAGGTCCAGCAGCCCCAGCATTTT
CDR3 protein: CASSTGQVQQPQHF

J gene: TRBJ1-1
clone size: once
D gene: TRBD1
V gene: TRBV19
CDR3 DNA: TGTGCCATCTCCCAGGGGGCGCGAACTTTCTTT
CDR3 protein: CAISQGARTFF

J gene: TRBJ1-1
clone size: NA
D gene: TRBD1
V gene: TRBV7-3
CDR3 DNA: TGTGCCAGCAGCTACACAGGGGTAGACACTGAAGCTTTCTTT
CDR3 protein: CASSYTGVDTEAFF

J gene: TRBJ1-6
clone size: NA
D gene: NA
V gene: TRBV7-2
CDR3 DNA: TGTGCCAGCAGCGTTAGTGGTGGCAGGGGACGGCGTTCACCCCTCCACTTT
CDR3 protein: CASSVSGGRGRRSPLHF

J gene: TRBJ1-1
clone size: NA
D gene: NA
V gene: TRBV6-5
CDR3 DNA: TGTGCCAGCAAAGTCAGAGGTGGAAACACTGAAGCTTTCTTT
CDR3 protein: CASKVRGGNTEAFF

J gene: TRBJ1-1
clone size: NA
D gene: NA
V gene: TRBV11-2
CDR3 DNA: TGTGCCAGCAGCCCTGTTAACTTCAGGCCAGCCGTGAACACTGAAGCTTTCTTT
CDR3 protein: CASSPVNFRPAVNTEAFF

J gene: TRBJ1-4
clone size: NA
D gene: NA
V gene: TRBV30
CDR3 DNA: TGTGCCTGGACTCCGGGCAAGCAGGAAAAACTGTTTTTT
CDR3 protein: CAWTPGKQEKLFF

J gene: TRBJ2-1
clone size: NA
D gene: TRBD1
V gene: TRBV9
CDR3 DNA: TGTGCCAGCAGCTACCCCCTAAGGGGACAGGTCAATGAGCAGTTCTTC
CDR3 protein: CASSYPLRGQVNEQFF

J gene: TRBJ2-1
clone size: NA
D gene: TRBD2
V gene: TRBV6-5
CDR3 DNA: TGTGCCAGCAGTAGGACTAGCGGGGTTTACAATGAGCAGTTCTTC
CDR3 protein: CASSRTSGVYNEQFF

J gene: TRBJ2-2
clone size: NA
D gene: NA
V gene: TRBV18
CDR3 DNA: TGTGCCAGCTCCCCATCGGCCGGGGAGCTGTTTTTT
CDR3 protein: CASSPSAGELFF

J gene: TRBJ2-5
clone size: NA
D gene: TRBD1
V gene: TRBV7-6
CDR3 DNA: TGTGCCAGCAGCTTGGGACAGCAAGGAGGGACCCAGTACTTC
CDR3 protein: CASSLGQQGGTQYF

J gene: TRBJ2-1
clone size: NA
D gene: NA
V gene: TRBV5-6
CDR3 DNA: TGTGCCAGCAGCGTATCCAATGAGCAGTTCTTC
CDR3 protein: CASSVSNEQFF

J gene: TRBJ1-1
clone size: NA
D gene: NA
V gene: TRBV7-8
CDR3 DNA: TGTGCCAGCAGCTTAGTTCGCTTGAACACTGAAGCTTTCTTT
CDR3 protein: CASSLVRLNTEAFF

J gene: TRBJ1-4
clone size: NA
D gene: NA
V gene: TRBV7-9
CDR3 DNA: TGTGCCAGCAGCTTCGGTCGCGAACTGTTTTTT
CDR3 protein: CASSFGRELFF

J gene: TRBJ2-1
clone size: NA
D gene: TRBD1
V gene: TRBV7-8
CDR3 DNA: TGTGCCAGCAGCTTAGGGGGGACAGGAGGATACAATGAGCAGTTCTTC
CDR3 protein: CASSLGGTGGYNEQFF

J gene: TRBJ2-7
clone size: NA
D gene: NA
V gene: TRBV6-5
CDR3 DNA: TGTGCCAGCAGTTACCAAGGGGTATCCTACGAGCAGTACTTC
CDR3 protein: CASSYQGVSYEQYF